Detailed here is one T cell receptor (beta chain). It lacks a known antigen. Qualities for individual bases were not recorded, and no much larger clone is one base off. V and J lose 6 bases and 2 bases, and a span of 14 bases separates them. In the germline V gene, CDR1 corresponds to LGHNA and CDR2 to YSLEER. Taken from cysteine to phenylalanine, the CDR3 has 15 residues. Left in the record is the CDR3 DNA by itself, 45 bases read in frame from the first base. This specimen's time point label, interpreted: newly diagnosed, previously untreated cHL patient sample. CD4+ T cells were purified from thawed PBMCs by magnetic negative selection with a Miltenyi CD4+ T cell isolation kit. As a comparison group for the relapsed/refractory trial patients, PBMCs were sequenced from patients with newly diagnosed, previously untreated classical Hodgkin lymphoma. Peripheral blood was collected in 8 mL Vacutainer Cell Preparation Tubes, from which PBMCs were isolated by centrifugation and then cryopreserved. Purified CD4+ and CD8+ fractions were prepared only for cases with an additional available PBMC sample. Magnetically labelled cells were depleted on LS columns in a quadroMACS separator, and the flow-through was collected as the purified fraction.

This specimen belongs to a study of PD-1 blockade in classical Hodgkin lymphoma (dated by TCRdb to 2018 to 2021). A note on the overall study: The study used TCR beta sequencing and CyTOF to define a peripheral blood immune signature of response to PD-1 blockade in classical Hodgkin lymphoma.

Genomic DNA was isolated using the Qiagen DNeasy kit from unsorted PBMCs as well as from negatively selected CD4+ and CD8+ fractions. TCR beta CDR3 regions were amplified by immunoSEQ multiplex PCR using primers annealing to V and J segments. Amplification bias was minimized using a synthetic immune receptor repertoire, and residual bias was removed computationally after sequencing. The source study handled its data this way. Repertoire diversity was quantified as the Shannon entropy index using custom Python scripts. Unsorted, CD4+ and CD8+ repertoires were analyzed separately, except for combined analyses in which CD4+ and CD8+ sequences were merged in silico. TCRdb provides this immuneACCESS table in a form limited to in-frame rearrangements. Some clones are lacking; in checked studies, under half of them reflect an unresolved V gene, and why the rest are absent is not known. V and J calls and clone size come straight from that table; D and trimming were deduced from the DNA. For this sample there are roughly 30,000 clones; approximately 90% appear just once. 0.22% of the sample lies in the top ten.

The paper as a whole reports these results and caveats: The study covered only a single clinical trial cohort, and the causes of the repertoire differences, possibly disease activity or prior therapy, were still not defined. Newly diagnosed patients were reported to have lower baseline TCR diversity than healthy donors, and relapsed/refractory patients were reported to have lower baseline TCR diversity still.

The chain employs TRBV4-3 and TRBJ1-5, with TRBD1 perhaps the D gene, on 6 matching bases. Sample: CD4+ T cells from blood. This TCR derives from a human donor with classical Hodgkin lymphoma. The CDR3 protein: CASSTGSVGNQPQHF. In nucleotide form, the sequence is TGCGCCAGCAGTACAGGGTCGGTGGGCAATCAGCCCCAGCATTTT.